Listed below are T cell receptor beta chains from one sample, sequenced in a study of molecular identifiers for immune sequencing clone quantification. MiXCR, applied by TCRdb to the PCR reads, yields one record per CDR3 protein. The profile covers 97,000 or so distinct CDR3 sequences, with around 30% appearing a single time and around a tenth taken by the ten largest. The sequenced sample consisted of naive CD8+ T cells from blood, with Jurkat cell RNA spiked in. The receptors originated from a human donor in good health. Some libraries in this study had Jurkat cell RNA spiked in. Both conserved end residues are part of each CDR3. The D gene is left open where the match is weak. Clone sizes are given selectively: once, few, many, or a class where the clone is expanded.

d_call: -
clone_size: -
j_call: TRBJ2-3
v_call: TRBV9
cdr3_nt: TGTGCCAGCAGCGTAGGCGGATCCCGAGATACGCAGTATTTT
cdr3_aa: CASSVGGSRDTQYF

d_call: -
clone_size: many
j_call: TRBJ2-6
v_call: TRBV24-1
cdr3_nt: TGTGCCACCAGTGATTCTGGCAGGTTCTCTGGGGCCAACGTCCTGACTTTC
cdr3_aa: CATSDSGRFSGANVLTF

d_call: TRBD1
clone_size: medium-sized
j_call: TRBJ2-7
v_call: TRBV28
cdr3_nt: TGTGCCAGCAGGTCAACAGGGGATGGTCCCTACGAGCAGTACTTC
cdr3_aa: CASRSTGDGPYEQYF

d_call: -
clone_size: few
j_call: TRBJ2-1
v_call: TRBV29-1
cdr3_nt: TGCAGCGTACCCCCCCTTGGAGGGCACGGTGAGCAGTTCTTC
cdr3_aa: CSVPPLGGHGEQFF

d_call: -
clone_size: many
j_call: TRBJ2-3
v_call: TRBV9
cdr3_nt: TGTGCCAGCAGCCAACATAGCACAGATACGCAGTATTTT
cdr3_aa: CASSQHSTDTQYF

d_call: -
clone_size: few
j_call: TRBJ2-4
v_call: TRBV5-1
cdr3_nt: TGCGCCAGCAGGACAACGGACAAAAACATTCAGTACTTC
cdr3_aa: CASRTTDKNIQYF

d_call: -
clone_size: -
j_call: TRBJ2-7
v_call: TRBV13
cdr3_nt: TGTGCCAGCAGCTTTCGGACCGAAACCTACGAGCAGTACTTC
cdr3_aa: CASSFRTETYEQYF

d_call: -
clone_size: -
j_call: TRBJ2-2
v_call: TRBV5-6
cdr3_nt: TGTGCCAGCAGCTTGCACCGTGGGGGGCTTCTTCCCGGGGAGCTGTTTTTT
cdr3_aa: CASSLHRGGLLPGELFF

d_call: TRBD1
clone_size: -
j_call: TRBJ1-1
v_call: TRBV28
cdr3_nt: TGTGCCAGCAGTTTTTCCTGGACAGGTCGGAACACTGAAGCTTTCTTT
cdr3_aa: CASSFSWTGRNTEAFF

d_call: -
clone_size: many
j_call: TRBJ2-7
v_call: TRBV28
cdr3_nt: TGTGCCAGCAGTCCTCGGGTATTTAGCTCCTACGAGCAGTACTTC
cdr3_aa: CASSPRVFSSYEQYF

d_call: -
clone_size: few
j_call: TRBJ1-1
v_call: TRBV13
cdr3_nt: TGTGCCAGCAGCTCCCCCTCAGACAAGAACACTGAAGCTTTCTTT
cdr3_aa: CASSSPSDKNTEAFF

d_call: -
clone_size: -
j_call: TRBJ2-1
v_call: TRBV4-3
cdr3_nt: TGCGCCAGCAGCCAAGATCCCCAGGGGCTGCAGTTCTTC
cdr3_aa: CASSQDPQGLQFF

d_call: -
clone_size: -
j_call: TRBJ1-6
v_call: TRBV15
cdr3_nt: TGTGCCACCAGCAGGGACCGGGATCTCTATTCACCCCTCCACTTT
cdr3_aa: CATSRDRDLYSPLHF

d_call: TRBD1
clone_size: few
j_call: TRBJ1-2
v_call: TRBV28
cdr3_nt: TGTGCCAGCGCGAAGGGACAGAGAAGAGATGGCTACACCTTC
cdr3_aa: CASAKGQRRDGYTF

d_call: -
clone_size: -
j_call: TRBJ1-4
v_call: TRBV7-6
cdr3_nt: TGTGCCAGCAGCCACTCGGAGGAAAAACTGTCTTTT
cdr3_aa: CASSHSEEKLSF

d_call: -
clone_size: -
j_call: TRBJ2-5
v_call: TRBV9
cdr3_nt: TGTGCCAGCAGCGTAGACGGCCACCAAGAGACCCAGTACTTC
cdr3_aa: CASSVDGHQETQYF

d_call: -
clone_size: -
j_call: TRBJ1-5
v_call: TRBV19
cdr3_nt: TGTGCCAGTAGCTCGGTTGGCAATCAGCCCCAGCATTTT
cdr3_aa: CASSSVGNQPQHF

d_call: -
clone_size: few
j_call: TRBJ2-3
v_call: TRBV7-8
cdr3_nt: TGTGCCAGCAGCTTAGGTACGGGCACAGATACGCAGTATTTT
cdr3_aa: CASSLGTGTDTQYF

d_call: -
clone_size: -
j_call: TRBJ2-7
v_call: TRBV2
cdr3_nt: TGTGCCACCCAACGTGGCAGGGTGGCTAGGGAGCAGTACTTC
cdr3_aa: CATQRGRVAREQYF

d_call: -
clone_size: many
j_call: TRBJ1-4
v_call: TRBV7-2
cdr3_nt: TGTGCCAGCAGCTTAGGAGTGGGTGAAAAACTGTTTTTT
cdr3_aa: CASSLGVGEKLFF

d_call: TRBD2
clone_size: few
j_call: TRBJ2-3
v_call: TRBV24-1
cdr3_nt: TGTGCCACCAGTGATTTCAAGCGGGAGGGCCGCGATACGCAGTATTTT
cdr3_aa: CATSDFKREGRDTQYF

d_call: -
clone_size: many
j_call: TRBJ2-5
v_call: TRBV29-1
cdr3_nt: TGCAGCGTCCGGGAGACAGGGCAAGAGACCCAGTACTTC
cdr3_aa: CSVRETGQETQYF

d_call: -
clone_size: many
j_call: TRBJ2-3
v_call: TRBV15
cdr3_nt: TGTGCCATCCCGGGCAGTAGCACAGATACGCAGTATTTT
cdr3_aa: CAIPGSSTDTQYF

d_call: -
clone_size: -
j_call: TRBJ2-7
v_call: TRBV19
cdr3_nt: TGTGCCAGTAGTGTCAGCGGAGGCCCCTCCTACGAGCAGTACTTC
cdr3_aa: CASSVSGGPSYEQYF

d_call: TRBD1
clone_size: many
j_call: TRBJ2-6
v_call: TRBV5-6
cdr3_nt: TGTGCCAGCAGCTGGGGGACAGCTATCTCTGGGGCCAACGTCCTGACTTTC
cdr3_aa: CASSWGTAISGANVLTF

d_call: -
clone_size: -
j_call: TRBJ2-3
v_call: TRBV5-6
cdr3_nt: TGTGCCAGCAGCGACCAAAGGACAGTTTGGGGCACAGATACGCAGTATTTT
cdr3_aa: CASSDQRTVWGTDTQYF

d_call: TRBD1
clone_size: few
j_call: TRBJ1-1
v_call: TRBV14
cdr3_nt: TGTGCCAGCAGCCAAGCGGGACAGGGGGCGTTTTACACTGAAGCTTTCTTT
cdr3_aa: CASSQAGQGAFYTEAFF

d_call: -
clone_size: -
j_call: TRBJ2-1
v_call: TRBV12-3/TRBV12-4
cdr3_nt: TGTGCCAGCAGTTTAGCACTAAGATACAATGAGCAGTTCTTC
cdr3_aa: CASSLALRYNEQFF

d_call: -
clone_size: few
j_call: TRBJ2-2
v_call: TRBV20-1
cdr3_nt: TGCAGTGCTACCAAACTTGACACCGGGGAGCTGTTTTTT
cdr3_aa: CSATKLDTGELFF

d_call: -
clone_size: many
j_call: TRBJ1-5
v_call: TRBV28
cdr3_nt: TGTGCCATTAGAAAAAGGGTTCGCCTTAATCAGCCCCAGCATTTT
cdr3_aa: CAIRKRVRLNQPQHF

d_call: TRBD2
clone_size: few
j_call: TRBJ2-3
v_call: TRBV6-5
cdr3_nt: TGTGCCAGCAGGCCCGGGACGAGCGGGATCTATACGCAGTATTTT
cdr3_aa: CASRPGTSGIYTQYF

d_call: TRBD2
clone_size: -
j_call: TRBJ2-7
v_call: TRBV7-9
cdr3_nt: TGTGCCAGCAGCAGGGTCGGACTAGCGGGAGGGAGCGCCTACGAGCAGTACTTC
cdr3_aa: CASSRVGLAGGSAYEQYF

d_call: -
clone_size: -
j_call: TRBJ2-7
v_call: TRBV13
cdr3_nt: TGTGCCAGCAGCTTAGTTTCTGCAGGGCCCTACGTGCAGTACTTC
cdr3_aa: CASSLVSAGPYVQYF

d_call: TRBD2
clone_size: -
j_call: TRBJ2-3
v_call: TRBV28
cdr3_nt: TGTGCCAGCAGTCCGGGTGTTCGCGGGAGGTTTTCAGATACGCAGTATTTT
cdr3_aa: CASSPGVRGRFSDTQYF

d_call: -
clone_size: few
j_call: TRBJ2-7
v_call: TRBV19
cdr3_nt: TGTGCCAGTAGTATCCTCCACGGGGTTTACGAGCAGTACTTC
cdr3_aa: CASSILHGVYEQYF

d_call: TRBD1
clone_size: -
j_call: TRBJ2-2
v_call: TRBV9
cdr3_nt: TGTGCCAGCAGCCCCGGACAGGTCGGGGAGCTGTTTTTT
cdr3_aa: CASSPGQVGELFF

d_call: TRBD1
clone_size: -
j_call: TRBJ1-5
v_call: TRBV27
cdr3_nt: TGTGCCAGCAGTTTAACAGGGGGCTATAGCAATCAGCCCCAGCATTTT
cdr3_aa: CASSLTGGYSNQPQHF

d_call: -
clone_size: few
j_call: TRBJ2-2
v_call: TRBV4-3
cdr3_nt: TGCGCCAGCAGCCAAGAGTCCGGGCCCGGGGAGCTGTTTTTT
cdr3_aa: CASSQESGPGELFF

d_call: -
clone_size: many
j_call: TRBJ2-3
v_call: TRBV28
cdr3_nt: TGTGCCAGCAGTTTATTGCCGGCCCGCACAGATACGCAGTATTTT
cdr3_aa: CASSLLPARTDTQYF

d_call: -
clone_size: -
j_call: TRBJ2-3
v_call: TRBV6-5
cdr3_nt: TGTGCCACCGGGAAGGGAGCGTCTAGCACAGATACGCAGTATTTT
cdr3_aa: CATGKGASSTDTQYF

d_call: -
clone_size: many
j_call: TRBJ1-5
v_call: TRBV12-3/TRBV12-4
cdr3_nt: TGTGCCAGCAATCAAGCCGGGACGGGTAATCAGCCCCAGCATTTT
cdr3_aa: CASNQAGTGNQPQHF

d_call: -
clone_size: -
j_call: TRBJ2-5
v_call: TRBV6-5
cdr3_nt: TGTGCCAGCAGTTATTGGTTGGGTACTCTACAAGAGACCCAGTACTTC
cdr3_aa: CASSYWLGTLQETQYF

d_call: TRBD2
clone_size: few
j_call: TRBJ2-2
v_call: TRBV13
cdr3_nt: TGTGCCAGCAGCTTAGGCCTACTAGCGGAGGTCACCGGGGAGCTGTTTTTT
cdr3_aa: CASSLGLLAEVTGELFF

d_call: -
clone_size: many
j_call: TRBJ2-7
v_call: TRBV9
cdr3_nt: TGTGCCAGCAGCCCCAAGCCCTACGAGCAGTACTTC
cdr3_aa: CASSPKPYEQYF

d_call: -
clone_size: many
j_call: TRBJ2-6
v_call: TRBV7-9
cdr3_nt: TGTGCCAGCAGCTTGCCAGTCGTCTCTGGGGCCAACGTCCTGACTTTC
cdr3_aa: CASSLPVVSGANVLTF

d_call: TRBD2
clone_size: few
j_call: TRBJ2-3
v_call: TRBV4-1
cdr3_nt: TGCGCCAGCAGCCATGCGGGCGGGAGCGCAGATACGCAGTATTTT
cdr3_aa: CASSHAGGSADTQYF

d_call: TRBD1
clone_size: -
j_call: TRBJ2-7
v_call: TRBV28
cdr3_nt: TGTGCCAGCAGGTTTAGACAGGGGGCTTACGAGCAGTACTTC
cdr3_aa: CASRFRQGAYEQYF